This T cell receptor beta chain was documented in a study of cytomegalovirus exposure and HLA in healthy donors. Study-wide results and limits: Under in vitro conditions, three CMV-associated chains were confirmed as specific for CMV antigens. Using the classifier, cytomegalovirus status was reportedly diagnosed with high specificity and sensitivity. The authors enumerated over 150 TCR beta chains as linked to cytomegalovirus.

A remark on this clone: Its antigen is as yet unknown.

The V gene end was trimmed by 4 bases and the J gene end by 5 bases; junction bases not matched to a gene: 10. From germline, CDR1 is SGHRS and CDR2 YFSETQ. The CDR3 is 16 amino acids. The table came from immunoSEQ multiplex PCR; TCRdb's copy has only in-frame clones and leaves some out. The sample lists over 45,000 clones, more than 85% occurring once. It was the approximately 130-subject validation cohort, separate from the roughly 700-subject first cohort, to which the donors belonged. Sequenced sample: PBMCs. The sequence was obtained from a woman under 30 in good health and CMV-seronegative. The J gene is TRBJ1-4, the V gene TRBV5-1; 8 bases are a match to TRBD1. The CDR3 DNA is TGCGCCAGCAGCCAAGGGACAGGCGCTAGAAATGAAAAACTGTTTTTT. Its protein is CASSQGTGARNEKLFF.